Shown below are 10 T cell receptor beta chains from a single sample sequenced in a study of blood T cells in healthy people across ages. Then a second PCR, running about 7 to 11 cycles, was carried out with a sample-barcoded 5' primer and a J-beta primer mix. One entry per CDR3 protein results from TCRdb running MiXCR on the 5' RACE reads. Here the sample spans roughly 640,000 distinct CDR3 sequences, approximately 30% being singletons. Sequencing used blood. Receptors were obtained from a woman of 80 years or more in good health.

The V call is TRBV29-1, the J call TRBJ2-5; D call uncertain. The V end lost 4 bases, the J end lost 5 bases, and 11 bases lay between the germline ends. This CDR3 comprises 12 residues. Germline assignment: CDR1 SQVTM and CDR2 ANQGSEA. The CDR3 nucleotides are TGCAGCGTTGCGGAAAATGGGGAGACCCAGTACTTC. This encodes CSVAENGETQYF.

The chain has TRBV12-3 or TRBV12-4 and TRBJ2-1; D is possibly TRBD1 (6 bases). There are 14 residues in the CDR3. With 3 bases removed from V and 8 bases from J, the gap between germline ends came to 14 bases. The CDR3 loop is CASSFGAGGDEQFF. DNA of the CDR3: TGTGCCAGCAGTTTCGGGGCTGGGGGCGATGAGCAGTTCTTC.

Details on this clonotype: Germline and junction disagree at one end, which may indicate a read error. The chain has TRBV7-2 and TRBJ2-1; no reliable D call. CDR3 length: 13 amino acids. Germline CDR1 and CDR2: SGHTA and FQGNSA. The CDR3 DNA reads as TGTGCCAGCAGCTTAGCGAAGCCTCCGGAGCAGGTCTTC. It encodes CASSLAKPPEQVF.

The V call is TRBV30, the J call TRBJ1-4; D might be TRBD1 (6 bases). CDR1 and CDR2 from the germline V gene are GTSNPN and SVGIG (reference sequence). The CDR3 has 15 residues. The ends were cut back, 4 bases at V and 3 bases at J, with 15 bases in the middle. CDR3 in DNA: TGTGCCTGGACTATGAACAGGGCGCCTAATGAAAAACTGTTTTTT. As protein: CAWTMNRAPNEKLFF.

Regarding this clonotype: With a much larger clone just one base away, this may be a read error. The chain employs TRBV9 and TRBJ1-1; D might be TRBD1 (6 bases). There are 14 residues in the CDR3. CDR1 is SGDLS, CDR2 YYNGEE, per germline. As DNA, the CDR3 is TGTGCCAGCAGCGGTGGACAGCCGAACGCTGAAGCTTTCTTT. As protein: CASSGGQPNAEAFF. Full variable domain (outside the CDR3, taken from reference TRBV9 and TRBJ1-1): DSGVTQTPKHLITATGQRVTLRCSPRSGDLSVYWYQQSLDQGLQFLIQYYNGEERAKGNILERFSAQQFPDLHSELNLSSLELGDSALYFCASSGGQPNAEAFFGQGTRLTVV.

This clonotype has at least ten counts. The chain is built from TRBV12-3 or TRBV12-4 and TRBJ2-7; 9 bases match TRBD1. CDR3 size: 18 residues. V lost 3 bases, J lost 3 bases, and 15 bases stayed unmatched. The CDR3 DNA follows: TGTGCCAGCAGTTTCCCACGAGAGGGGGGACAGGGTGTCTACGAGCAGTACTTC. Protein product: CASSFPREGGQGVYEQYF.

This chain connects TRBV27 to TRBJ1-4; TRBD1 agrees at 9 bases. The trim removed 4 bases at V and 4 bases at J, leaving 7 bases unmatched. The CDR3 consists of 16 residues. Germline CDR1 MNHEY, CDR2 SMNVEV (reference sequence). CDR3: CASSSRDRVVNEKLFF. CDR3 in DNA: TGTGCCAGCAGTTCGAGGGACAGGGTCGTTAATGAAAAACTGTTTTTT.

The sample holds many counts of this clonotype. The chain employs TRBV5-6 and TRBJ2-5; D not certain. The CDR3 spans 13 residues. Germline CDR1 and CDR2: SGHDT and YYEEEE. V shed 2 bases and J shed 5 bases, with 10 bases lying between them. CDR3: CASSLFQAETQYF. In DNA form, the CDR3 reads TGTGCCAGCAGCTTATTCCAAGCGGAGACCCAGTACTTC.

This clonotype was detected many times. The V call is TRBV13, the J call TRBJ2-1; 9 bases map to TRBD1. Germline V gene sequence: CDR1 PRHDT, CDR2 FYEKMQ (reference sequence). The V segment lost 4 bases and the J segment 5 bases; nucleotides outside the gene matches: 6. This CDR3 spans 15 amino acids. The CDR3 DNA reads as TGTGCCAGCAGCTATAACGGACAGGGGAACAATGAGCAGTTCTTC. It yields the protein CASSYNGQGNNEQFF.

This clonotype was recorded many times. The V gene is TRBV5-1, the J gene TRBJ2-7, with 9 bases identical to TRBD2. J gave up 7 bases and V 4 bases, and 12 bases lay outside the gene matches. CDR1 and CDR2 from the germline V gene are SGHRS and YFSETQ. The CDR3 loop spans 15 amino acids. CDR3 protein: CASSLDSGGRWEQYF. CDR3 DNA sequence: TGCGCCAGCAGCCTGGATAGCGGGGGAAGATGGGAGCAGTACTTC.